This entry concerns a single TCR beta chain. The antigen is not known. Unsorted whole blood yielded the blood RNA, and germline DNA was also extracted. J gave up 8 bases and V 5 bases, and 14 bases lay outside the gene matches. CDR3 size: 16 residues. Germline values: CDR1 SGHKS, CDR2 YYEKEE (reference sequence). This sample was included in a study of tumor-infiltrating lymphocytes in primary liver carcinoma. Whole-study context: These patients were men and women whose ages were 30 to 69 years. Read depth, roughly 3.65 to 8 million productive TCRbeta reads, did not differ significantly between tissues. Overall study findings and caveats: Blood had a significantly lower top-250-clone fraction than tumors did (p = 0.039). Compared with tumor region pairs, tumor-adjacent and tumor-blood pairs overlapped less.

TCR beta cDNA was made from roughly 500 ng total RNA with a constant-region primer. What produced the TCR beta libraries was three nested multiplex PCR rounds using slightly modified ARM-PCR. Running 10 cycles apiece, the first two PCR rounds relied on TRBV1-TRBV30 forward primers together with a C-beta reverse primer. Each CDR3 protein gets one entry after TCRdb re-called the multiplex PCR reads with MiXCR. This sample has 300,000 to 350,000 distinct CDR3 sequences, with almost 65% found just once. The specimen sequenced was peripheral blood. This receptor was taken from a man aged 35 to 55 with primary liver carcinoma and hepatitis B virus infection. The chain is built from TRBV5-5 and TRBJ2-1; the match to TRBD2 covers 9 bases. CDR3: CASRLLGGRGCDEQFF. CDR3 bases: TGTGCCAGCAGACTTCTTGGCGGGAGGGGCTGTGATGAGCAGTTCTTC.